This T cell receptor beta chain was sequenced for a study of T cell changes during pregnancy in multiple sclerosis. Clones were sequenced by immunoSEQ multiplex PCR, and TCRdb holds only the in-frame ones, with some missing. The table lists tens of thousands of clones, 70% to 90% of them singletons, with 0.45% to 0.65% in the top ten. The germline V gene encodes CDR1 KGHSH and CDR2 LQKENI. The CDR3 loop spans 14 amino acids. J gave up 8 bases and V 1 base, and 2 bases lay outside the gene matches. The chain combines TRBV18 with TRBJ1-6; 7 positions match TRBD1. This clonotype originated in a female donor with multiple sclerosis, enrolled in a pregnancy study. The input for sequencing was CD4+ T cells from peripheral blood mononuclear cells, taken in the first trimester of pregnancy. The CDR3, as DNA: TGTGCCAGCTCACCACAGGGGGCCGATTCACCCCTCCACTTT. Translated: CASSPQGADSPLHF. Based on the CDR3 plus reference TRBV18 and TRBJ1-6, the full variable domain is NAGVMQNPRHLVRRRGQEARLRCSPMKGHSHVYWYRQLPEEGLKFMVYLQKENIIDESGMPKERFSAEFPKEGPSILRIQQVVRGDSAAYFCASSPQGADSPLHFGNGTRLTVT.